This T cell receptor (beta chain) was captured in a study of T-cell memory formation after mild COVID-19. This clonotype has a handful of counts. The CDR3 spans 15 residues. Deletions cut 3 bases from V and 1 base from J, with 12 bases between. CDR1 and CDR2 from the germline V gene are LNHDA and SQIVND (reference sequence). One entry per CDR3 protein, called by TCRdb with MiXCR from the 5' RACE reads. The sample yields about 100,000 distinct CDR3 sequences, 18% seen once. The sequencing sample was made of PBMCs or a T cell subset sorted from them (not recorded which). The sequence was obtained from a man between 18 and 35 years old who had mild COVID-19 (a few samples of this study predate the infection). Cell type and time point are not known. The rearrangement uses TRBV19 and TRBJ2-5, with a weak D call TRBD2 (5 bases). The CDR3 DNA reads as TGTGCCAGTAGTATTCCGGAGGCCAGCCAAGAGACCCAGTACTTC. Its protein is CASSIPEASQETQYF.